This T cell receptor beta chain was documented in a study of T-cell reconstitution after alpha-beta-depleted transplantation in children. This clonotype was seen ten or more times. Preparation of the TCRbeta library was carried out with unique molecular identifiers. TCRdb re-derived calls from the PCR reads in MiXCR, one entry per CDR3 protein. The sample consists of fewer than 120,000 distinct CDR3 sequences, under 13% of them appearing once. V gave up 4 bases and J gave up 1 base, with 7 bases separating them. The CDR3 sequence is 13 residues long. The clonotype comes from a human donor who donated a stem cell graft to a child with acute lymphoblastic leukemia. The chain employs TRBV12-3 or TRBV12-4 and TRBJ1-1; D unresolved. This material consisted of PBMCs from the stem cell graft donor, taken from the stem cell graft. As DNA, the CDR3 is TGTGCCAGCAGTTCCCCCGGGAACACTGAAGCTTTCTTT. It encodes CASSSPGNTEAFF.